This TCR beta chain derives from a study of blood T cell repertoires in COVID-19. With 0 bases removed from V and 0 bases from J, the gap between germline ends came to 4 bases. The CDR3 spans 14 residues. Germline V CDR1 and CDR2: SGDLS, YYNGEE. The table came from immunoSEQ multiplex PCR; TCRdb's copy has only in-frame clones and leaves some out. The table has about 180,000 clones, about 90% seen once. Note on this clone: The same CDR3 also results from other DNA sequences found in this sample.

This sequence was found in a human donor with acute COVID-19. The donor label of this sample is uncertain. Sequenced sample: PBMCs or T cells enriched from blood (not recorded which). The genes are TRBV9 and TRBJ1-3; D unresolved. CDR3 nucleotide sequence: TGTGCCAGCAGCGTAGCAGGCTCTGGAAACACCATATATTTT. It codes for CASSVAGSGNTIYF.